One and the same sample provided the 14 T cell receptor beta chains below, sequenced in a study of esophageal squamous cell carcinoma under preoperative chemotherapy. TCRdb reprocessed the PCR reads via MiXCR and lists one record per CDR3 protein. The sample gives about 15,000 distinct CDR3 sequences, over 55% of which show up once; around 49% is in the top ten. As to time point: before preoperative PTX-NDP chemotherapy. The specimen was collected from a patient given preoperative chemotherapy. Receptor source: a human donor with esophageal squamous cell carcinoma. The donor label of this sample is uncertain.

About this clonotype itself: An end of the junction does not agree with germline; a read error may underlie this. The chain recombines TRBV10-3 with TRBJ2-3; the D call may be TRBD1 or TRBD2 (5 bases each). Germline V gene data show CDR1 as ENHRY and CDR2 as SYGVKD. The CDR3 is made up of 11 amino acids. The CDR3 DNA is TGTGGGGGCAGCGACGGAGGCACGCAGTACTTT. Its protein is CGGSDGGTQYF.

This clonotype appeared a single time. This chain's CDR3 is CASSAGTVSSYNEQYF. The CDR3 coding sequence is TGTGCCAGCAGCGCCGGGACAGTTAGCTCCTACAATGAGCAGTACTTC. J is TRBJ2-5 and V is TRBV5-6; 7 positions agree with TRBD1. Trimming at V came to 4 bases and at J to 11 bases, leaving 20 bases not matched to a gene. The CDR3 runs to 16 residues. Germline CDR1 is SGHDT and CDR2 is YYEEEE.

As concerns this clonotype: One end of the junction is discordant with germline, which a read error may explain. CDR3 protein: CASSEEGGGHETQYF. DNA of the CDR3: TGTGCCAGCAGTGAAGAGGGCGGGGGGCACGAGACCCAGTATTTC. The chain recombines TRBV6-1 with TRBJ2-5; 8 bases line up with TRBD2. This CDR3 is built from 15 residues. Looked up from germline, CDR1 is MNHNS and CDR2 is SASEGT.

This clonotype came up once. One end of the junction is discordant with germline, which a read error may explain. The chain uses TRBV6-1 and TRBJ2-4, with a weak D call TRBD1 (7 bases). CDR3 size: 14 residues. Looked up from germline, CDR1 is MNHNS and CDR2 is SASEGT. This chain's CDR3 is CGSRGARAKNTQYF. Here the CDR3 DNA reads TGTGGCAGCAGGGGGGCGAGAGCAAAAAATACTCAGTACTTC.

This clonotype turned up a few times. The chain is built from TRBV7-2 and TRBJ1-1; D possibly corresponds to TRBD1 (5 bases). V lost 5 bases, J lost 4 bases, and 17 bases lay in between. The CDR3 extends over 15 amino acids. Germline values: CDR1 SGHTA, CDR2 FQGNSA. The CDR3 DNA reads TGTGCCAGCAGCGCCCAAGACCTGGGGGGCACTGAAGCTTTCTTT. Encoded protein: CASSAQDLGGTEAFF.

As concerns this clonotype: Being one base from a much bigger clone, this may be a read error. V usage is TRBV27 and J usage is TRBJ2-1; possibly TRBD1 or TRBD2 for D (5 bases each). V lost 5 bases and J lost 13, with 30 bases in between. CDR3 length: 17 residues. Germline-derived CDR1 and CDR2 are MNHEY and SMNVEV (reference sequence). The CDR3 bases are TGTGCCAGCAGTCCTTCCAACAGGAGGCAGGCCAAAAACATTCAGTTCTTC. Its translation is CASSPSNRRQAKNIQFF.

This chain joins TRBV9 and TRBJ2-1; 14 bases fit TRBD2. This CDR3 region has 18 residues. After removal of 3 bases from V and 4 bases from J, the junction contained 9 bases not matched to a gene. Looked up from germline, CDR1 is SGDLS and CDR2 is YYNGEE. Here the CDR3 reads CASSARLAGGIPYNEQFF. The CDR3 DNA follows: TGTGCCAGCAGCGCAAGACTAGCGGGGGGGATACCATACAATGAGCAGTTCTTC.

This chain joins TRBV7-2 and TRBJ2-2, with D hard to call. The CDR3 consists of 13 residues. V lost 1 base and J 6 bases, leaving 6 bases between the germline ends. Germline values: CDR1 SGHTA, CDR2 FQGNSA. CDR3 sequence reads: CASSLVMAGELFF. CDR3 nucleotide sequence: TGTGCCAGCAGCTTAGTTATGGCCGGGGAGCTGTTTTTT.

For this clonotype: Germline is not matched at one junction end, which may reflect a read error. The rearrangement uses TRBV6-1 and TRBJ2-1; 7 bases line up with TRBD1. The CDR3 runs to 14 residues. Germline assignment: CDR1 MNHNS and CDR2 SASEGT. CDR3 amino acids: CASRPGQSAEEQFF. The CDR3 DNA is TGTGCCAGCAGACCGGGACAGAGTGCCGAGGAGCAGTTTTTT.

A word on this clonotype: One end of the junction varies from germline; a read error may be responsible. This sequence joins TRBV6-1 and TRBJ2-4, with a weak D call TRBD2 (6 bases). The last part of the DNA fits TRBJ2-5 better; the J call may be wrong. The germline gives CDR1 MNHNS, CDR2 SASEGT. This CDR3 contains 19 residues. Written as DNA, the CDR3 is TGTGCCAGGAGTGAAGGTGCGGGGAACGGGCTCTGTGACAAAGAGACCCAGTACTTC. Protein: CARSEGAGNGLCDKETQYF.

V is TRBV7-2 and J is TRBJ2-2; 7 nucleotides align to TRBD1. Germline CDR1 SGHTA, CDR2 FQGNSA. The CDR3 runs to 16 residues. With V trimmed by 1 base and J by 1 base, 3 bases remained unmatched. In DNA, the CDR3 is TGTGCCAGCAGCTTAGTGGCAGGGGGGAACACCGGGGAGCTGTTTTTT. Its protein is CASSLVAGGNTGELFF.

The rearrangement uses TRBV6-1 and TRBJ1-3, with no clear D. The length of the CDR3 is 14 residues. V shed 3 bases and J shed 0 bases, with 6 bases lying between them. In germline, CDR1 is MNHNS, CDR2 SASEGT. CDR3 in amino acids: CASSEISSGNTIYF. CDR3 nucleotide sequence: TGTGCCAGCAGTGAGATCAGCTCTGGAAACACCATATATTTT.

This clonotype came up a few times. This sequence joins TRBV7-8 and TRBJ1-5; TRBD1 agrees at 7 bases. V lost 5 bases, J lost 6 bases, and 7 bases stayed unmatched. The length of the CDR3 is 14 residues. Germline CDR1 is SGHVS and CDR2 is FQNEAQ. CDR3 nucleotide sequence: TGTGCCAGCAGCCCGACAGGGTTCAGTCAGCCCCAGCATTTT. This encodes CASSPTGFSQPQHF.

With respect to this clonotype: One end of the junction varies from germline; a read error may be responsible. This sequence joins TRBV6-1 and TRBJ2-4, with D maybe TRBD1 (7 bases). This CDR3 contains 13 residues. The V gene's germline CDR1 is MNHNS and CDR2 SASEGT. The CDR3 DNA follows: TGCGCCAGGGGGGAGTGTGCCACAAACATGCAGTATTTC. Translation: CARGECATNMQYF.